This entry concerns a single TCR beta chain. Trimming took 7 bases from V and 8 from J; bases not matched to a gene: 7. Germline CDR1 is LNHDA and CDR2 is SQIVND (reference sequence). CDR3 length: 13 amino acids. Per the original methods: Nucleated cell counts were estimated from reference gene primer amplification. Only in-frame clones appear in the TCRdb table, and some are missing; sequencing was by immunoSEQ multiplex PCR. V and J calls and clone size are those listed in that table; D and trimming were worked out from the DNA. The sample gives 200,000 or so clones, about 86% of which show up once; around 7.5% is in the top ten. Allocation to cohorts depended on clinical history reported by the participants. Donors in Cohort 3 counted as recovered after two negative PCRs, clearance, or symptom resolution. The data belong to a study of blood T cell repertoires in COVID-19. In the study overall: In each case, the material was cDNA or gDNA derived from T cells, B-cell-depleted T cells, or PBMCs.

The clonotype was recovered from a man in his forties or fifties who had recovered from COVID-19. Sequencing was done on a sample of PBMCs or T cells enriched from blood (not recorded which). The gene calls are TRBV19 and TRBJ1-4; 7 nucleotides line up with TRBD1. The CDR3 sequence is CASKAGGSEKLFF. CDR3 in DNA: TGTGCCAGTAAGGCAGGGGGATCGGAAAAACTGTTTTTT.